This TCR beta chain was captured in a study of T cells after posttransplantation cyclophosphamide. This CDR3 has 17 amino acids. Germline loops: CDR1 ENHRY, CDR2 SYGVKD. Germline trimming cut 8 bases from V and 2 bases from J; bases unmatched to any gene: 14. This table comes from immunoSEQ multiplex PCR, and its TCRdb copy is limited to in-frame clones, with some not included. The sample includes some 27,000 clones, roughly 85% seen only once; the top ten take more than 3%. Sequencing input: PBMCs. The sequence was collected from a man aged 50 to 60. The chain is built from TRBV10-3 and TRBJ2-1; 8 bases fit TRBD1. The CDR3 protein is CAIRGQGRNGTYNEQFF. The CDR3 DNA reads as TGTGCCATCCGTGGACAGGGTCGGAACGGGACCTACAATGAGCAGTTCTTC.